The sequence of this TCR beta chain was determined in a study of cytomegalovirus exposure and HLA in healthy donors. Libraries were prepared by immunoSEQ multiplex PCR; TCRdb keeps only in-frame clonotypes and omits some of them. The table lists around 86,000 clones, over 85% of them singletons. The V and J ends lost 3 bases and 4 bases respectively, with 13 bases between them. Germline CDR1 is LGHNA and CDR2 is YNFKEQ. This CDR3 is 15 amino acids long. Sequenced input: PBMCs. The clonotype was recovered from a woman aged 25 to 39 in good health and CMV-seropositive. The chain uses TRBV4-2 and TRBJ2-1; D uncertain. This CDR3 is CASSQVSSAYNEQFF. The CDR3, as DNA: TGTGCCAGCAGCCAGGTTAGTAGTGCGTACAATGAGCAGTTCTTC.